The clone carrying this T cell receptor (beta chain) has a handful of counts. Its specificity is not known. Library preparation for TCR beta used quantitative 5'-RACE with molecular barcodes. A single record per CDR3 protein comes from TCRdb applying MiXCR to the 5' RACE reads. The sample lists roughly 440,000 distinct CDR3 sequences, 17% seen once, with 0.85% to 1.3% in the top ten. This sample was included in a study of CD8 T cells in ankylosing spondylitis. General study findings and limits: Previously reported in reactive arthritis synovial fluid and blood were some of the motif variants. From matched ankylosing spondylitis synovial fluid, disease-linked clones were reportedly recovered at significantly enriched levels. It appeared that ankylosing spondylitis blood was characterized by a TCR beta motif of roughly 8 highly homologous variants.

The CDR3 runs to 16 residues. Unmatched junction bases numbered 10, after V lost 6 bases and J lost 4 bases. Germline values: CDR1 SQVTM, CDR2 ANQGSEA. The genes are TRBV29-1 and TRBJ2-5; 14 bases match TRBD2. The specimen was blood, either unsorted or a sorted T cell fraction (not recorded which). This clonotype originated in a male donor with ankylosing spondylitis. The CDR3 sequence is CSVPGTSGSRGETQYF. In DNA, the CDR3 is TGCAGCGTCCCCGGGACTAGCGGGAGTAGAGGAGAGACCCAGTACTTC.